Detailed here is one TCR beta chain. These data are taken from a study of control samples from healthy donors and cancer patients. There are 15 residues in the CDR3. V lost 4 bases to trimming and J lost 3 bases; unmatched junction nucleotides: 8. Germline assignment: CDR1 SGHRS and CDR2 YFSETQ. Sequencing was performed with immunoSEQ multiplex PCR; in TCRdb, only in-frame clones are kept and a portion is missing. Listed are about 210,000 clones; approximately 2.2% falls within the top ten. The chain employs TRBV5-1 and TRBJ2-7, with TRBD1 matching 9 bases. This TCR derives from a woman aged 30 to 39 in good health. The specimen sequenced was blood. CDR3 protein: CASSLTGGVLYEQYF. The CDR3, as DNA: TGCGCCAGCAGCCTGACAGGGGGGGTCCTCTACGAGCAGTACTTC.